This TCR beta chain was sequenced in a study of blood T cell repertoires in COVID-19. As for the study in general: Material from acute and convalescent COVID-19 was sourced from the United States, Italy and Spain. Sources were T cells, B-cell-depleted T cells, or PBMCs; the material itself was cDNA or gDNA.

Per the study methods: The assay estimated nucleated cells by amplifying reference gene primers. The assay was immunoSEQ multiplex PCR, and TCRdb's table has in-frame clones only and misses some. V and J calls and clone size are copied from that table; D and trimming were computed from the DNA. This table has 95,000 to 120,000 clones, about 85% appearing once. The germline gives CDR1 SGHTA, CDR2 FQGNSA. Trimming removed 5 bases at V and 3 bases at J, with 14 bases between. The CDR3 totals 15 residues. The sequence was obtained from a woman between 65 and 79 years old with acute or convalescent COVID-19. Sequencing was carried out using peripheral blood. The J gene is TRBJ1-5, the V gene TRBV7-2, with D possibly being TRBD1 (5 bases). The CDR3 sequence: CASSVLGQNNQPQHF. The CDR3 DNA follows: TGTGCCAGCAGCGTTTTGGGGCAAAACAATCAGCCCCAGCATTTT.